Listed below are T cell receptor beta chains from one sample, sequenced in a study of human T cells and chemical hapten exposure. TCRdb itself ran the RACE reads through MiXCR, one entry per CDR3 protein. Here the sample spans about 340,000 distinct CDR3 sequences, under 9% being singletons. This sample comprised whole blood, obtained in connection with sensitization to the hapten diphenylcyclopropenone (DPC). All receptors derive from a woman under 30 with alopecia areata. Some clones in this sample may be carry-over from other donors' samples. Each CDR3 is given with its conserved first and last residue. A clone size is listed for some rows: how often the clone was seen (once, few, many), or a class if it is expanded.

size: many
J: TRBJ2-7
V: TRBV10-3
CDR3: CAIRERGVWGEQYF

size: few
J: TRBJ2-1
V: TRBV20-1
CDR3: CSASLYNEQFF

size: few
J: TRBJ1-2
V: TRBV2
CDR3: CASSGSGTFYGYTF

size: few
J: TRBJ2-1
V: TRBV4-3
CDR3: CASSQESGMGGSPRNEQFF

size: few
J: TRBJ2-4
V: TRBV5-1
CDR3: CASSLAGAGAKNIQYF

size: few
J: TRBJ1-1
V: TRBV7-9
CDR3: CASSLAGGNLGAFF

size: few
J: TRBJ2-5
V: TRBV6-1
CDR3: CASSEQRSGETQYF

size: many
J: TRBJ2-3
V: TRBV29-1
CDR3: CSVVSGGPNSDTQYF

size: few
J: TRBJ1-1
V: TRBV7-2
CDR3: CASSLAGARYTEAFF

size: many
J: TRBJ2-7
V: TRBV4-1
CDR3: CASSPEPGTVGEQYF

size: few
J: TRBJ2-3
V: TRBV6-6
CDR3: CASSYSPGTGPTDTQYF

size: .
J: TRBJ2-6
V: TRBV4-2
CDR3: CASSLGQGAASGANVLTF

size: .
J: TRBJ2-1
V: TRBV12-3/TRBV12-4
CDR3: CASSLAVRGGEQFF

size: many
J: TRBJ1-1
V: TRBV28
CDR3: CASRLIPGETEAFF

size: .
J: TRBJ1-1
V: TRBV11-3
CDR3: CASSGDGEEAFF

size: .
J: TRBJ2-3
V: TRBV6-5
CDR3: CASSLTRGAPSTDTQYF

size: few
J: TRBJ2-2
V: TRBV24-1
CDR3: CATSDRHRGLDTGELFF

size: many
J: TRBJ2-3
V: TRBV6-2/TRBV6-3
CDR3: CASSYGGESTDTQYF

size: .
J: TRBJ1-6
V: TRBV6-1
CDR3: CASIVGRGDSPLHF

size: .
J: TRBJ2-7
V: TRBV11-3
CDR3: CASSLDSSGNYEQYF